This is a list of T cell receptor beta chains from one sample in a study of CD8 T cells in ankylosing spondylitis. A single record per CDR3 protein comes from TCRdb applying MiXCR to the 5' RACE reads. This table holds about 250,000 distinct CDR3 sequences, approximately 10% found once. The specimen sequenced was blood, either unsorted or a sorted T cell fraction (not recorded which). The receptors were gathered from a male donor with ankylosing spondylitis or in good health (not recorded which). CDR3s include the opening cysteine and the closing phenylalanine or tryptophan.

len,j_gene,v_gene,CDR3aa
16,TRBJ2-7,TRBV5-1,CASSLGTQPRDYEQYF
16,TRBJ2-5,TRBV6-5,CASSSGLAPLQETQYF
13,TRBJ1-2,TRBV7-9,CASSFSGQDGYTF
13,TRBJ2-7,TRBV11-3,CASSFGRVDEQYF
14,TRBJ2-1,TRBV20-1,CSARGLAGDPEQFF
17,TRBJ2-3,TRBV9,CASSRGLAGAGTDTQYF
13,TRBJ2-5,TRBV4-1,CASSQGAQETQYF
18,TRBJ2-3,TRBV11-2,CASSSPPGSGGFTDTQYF
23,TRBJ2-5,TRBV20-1,CSARPGGGYEVAWTRPAQETQYF
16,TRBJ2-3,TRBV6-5,CASSYSGGRVTDTQYF
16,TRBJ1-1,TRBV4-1,CASSQDPQGRNAEAFF